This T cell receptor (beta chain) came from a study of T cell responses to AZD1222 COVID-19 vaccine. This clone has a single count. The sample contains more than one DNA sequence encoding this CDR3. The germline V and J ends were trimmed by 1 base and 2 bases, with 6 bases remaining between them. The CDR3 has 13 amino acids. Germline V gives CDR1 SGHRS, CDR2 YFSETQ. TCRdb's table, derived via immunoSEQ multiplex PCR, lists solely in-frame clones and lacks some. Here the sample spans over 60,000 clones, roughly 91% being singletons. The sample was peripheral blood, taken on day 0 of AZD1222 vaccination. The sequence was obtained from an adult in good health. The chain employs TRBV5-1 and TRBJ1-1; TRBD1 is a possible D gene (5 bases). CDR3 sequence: CASSLQGNTEAFF. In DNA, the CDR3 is TGCGCCAGCAGCTTGCAGGGAAACACTGAAGCTTTCTTT.